The rows below give T cell receptor beta chains drawn from one sample of a study of shared clonotypes between healthy human individuals. TCRdb keeps only in-frame clones here, not all; method: immunoSEQ multiplex PCR. The data hold about 510,000 clones, with roughly 85% observed a single time. The sequenced material came from PBMCs. These receptors were taken from a woman aged 40 to 50 in good health. Some clones in this sample may be carry-over from other donors' samples. The CDR3 runs from the conserved cysteine through the conserved F or W. Fields, in order: J gene, V gene, D gene, clone size, CDR3 DNA, CDR3 protein. The D gene is left open where the match is weak. Size tells how often a clone was seen (once, few, many) or the class of an expanded clone, and some rows leave it out.

>TRBJ1-2|TRBV20-1|-|-
TGCAGTGCTAGGTATAGGTTAGCGGGCTTC
CSARYRLAGF
>TRBJ2-1|TRBV5-1|-|-
TGCGCCAGCAGCTTGGGTTTTAGCCTCTCCGATGAGCAGTTCTTC
CASSLGFSLSDEQFF
>TRBJ2-7|TRBV27|TRBD1|-
TGTGCCAGCAGTTTATCTTACAGGGGGCTTGACGAGCAGTACTTC
CASSLSYRGLDEQYF
>TRBJ1-4|TRBV11-2|-|-
TGTGCCAGCAGCCAGTTTGAGGCGGGGGCTAATGAAAAACTGTTTTTT
CASSQFEAGANEKLFF
>TRBJ1-1|TRBV5-6|-|-
TGTGCCAGCAGCTCCCAGTCGAACACTGAAGCTTTCTTT
CASSSQSNTEAFF
>TRBJ2-2|TRBV29-1|-|-
TGCAGCGTTGATCGCGACACCGGGGAGCTGTTTTTT
CSVDRDTGELFF
>TRBJ2-1|TRBV30|TRBD1|few
TGTGCCTGGAGTGTAAAGGGGGCGGATGAGCAGTTCTTC
CAWSVKGADEQFF
>TRBJ1-4|TRBV9|-|few
TGTGCCAGCAGCGTGGGGCAGCATGAAAAACTGTTTTTT
CASSVGQHEKLFF
>TRBJ2-1|TRBV7-9|-|-
TGTGCCAGCAGCCCCTCGCTGGGGTACAATGAGCAGTTCTTC
CASSPSLGYNEQFF
>TRBJ2-1|TRBV7-3|-|-
TGTGCCAGCAGCTCAACCCCTCCGGGACCCGATCGTGAGCAGTTCTTC
CASSSTPPGPDREQFF
>TRBJ2-7|TRBV28|-|-
TGTGCCAGCAGTCAGCCCGGACTGTCCTACGAGCAGTACTTC
CASSQPGLSYEQYF
>TRBJ1-1|TRBV5-1|-|-
TGCGCCAGCAGCGCGGGACAGAACACTGAAGCTTTCTTT
CASSAGQNTEAFF
>TRBJ2-1|TRBV7-3|TRBD2|-
TGTGCCAGCAGCTTAAAGGCGGGAGATAATGAGCAGTTCTTC
CASSLKAGDNEQFF
>TRBJ1-5|TRBV28|-|once
TGTGCCAGCAGTTCGGAGGGGATGAGCAATCAGCCCCAGCATTTT
CASSSEGMSNQPQHF
>TRBJ2-2|TRBV19|-|once
TGTGCCAGTAGTATAAGAGGGTACACCGGGGAGCTGTTTTTT
CASSIRGYTGELFF
>TRBJ1-1|TRBV19|-|few
TGTGCCAGTATAGGAAAGGGGTCCACTGAAGCTTTCTTT
CASIGKGSTEAFF
>TRBJ2-2|TRBV2|TRBD1|-
TGTGCCAGCAGTGACAGGGGGCGTGGGACCGGGGAGCTGTTTTTT
CASSDRGRGTGELFF
>TRBJ2-3|TRBV6-5|TRBD2|-
TGTGCCACTGGACTAGCGGACACAGATACGCAGTATTTT
CATGLADTDTQYF
>TRBJ1-1|TRBV30|TRBD1|-
TGTGCCTCCTTGGACAGGTGGCACACTGAAGCTTTCTTT
CASLDRWHTEAFF
>TRBJ1-1|TRBV7-2|-|-
TGTGCCAGCAGCCCCAGTCCCGGGGATTTTGCTGAAGCTTTCTTT
CASSPSPGDFAEAFF
>TRBJ2-3|TRBV7-9|-|-
TGTGCCAGCAGCTTAGTGGTAGATACGCAGTATTTT
CASSLVVDTQYF
>TRBJ2-1|TRBV5-3|-|few
TGTGCCAGCGGCCGGGACCAATTTTACAATGAGCAGTTCTTC
CASGRDQFYNEQFF
>TRBJ2-1|TRBV5-1|-|-
TGCGCCAGCGGAAGCCAGGGAAGGGGGAGGGCCGGTGAGCAGTTCTTC
CASGSQGRGRAGEQFF
>TRBJ2-1|TRBV27|-|-
TGTGCCAGCAGTTTAACAAATGGCGCGTACAATGAGCAGTTCTTC
CASSLTNGAYNEQFF
>TRBJ2-7|TRBV7-2|-|-
TGTGCCAGCAGCTTAGCCGGGGAGAAGACCCACTACGAGCAGTACTTC
CASSLAGEKTHYEQYF
>TRBJ2-3|TRBV5-4|-|-
TGTGCCAGCAGCCGGACAGTCTCTAGCACAGATACGCAGTATTTT
CASSRTVSSTDTQYF
>TRBJ2-4|TRBV7-9|-|-
TGTGCCAGCAGCTTAATAGGGTCCCTAAACATTCAGTACTTC
CASSLIGSLNIQYF
>TRBJ2-3|TRBV27|-|once
TGTGCCAGCAGTTTATCGGGGCGGGATACGCAGTATTTT
CASSLSGRDTQYF
>TRBJ2-7|TRBV7-9|-|once
TGTGCCAGCAGCATTAACTCCCGTTACGAGCAGTACTTC
CASSINSRYEQYF
>TRBJ1-4|TRBV30|-|-
TGTGCCTGGAGTGCCCGGCGGGGTGGCGAAAAACTGTTTTTT
CAWSARRGGEKLFF
>TRBJ2-7|TRBV5-5|-|once
TGTGCCAGCAGCTTGGGGGTCTACGAGCAGTACTTC
CASSLGVYEQYF
>TRBJ2-7|TRBV4-1|-|once
TGCGCCAGCAGCCAAGAACCAGTCCCAAGTTACGAGCAGTACTTC
CASSQEPVPSYEQYF
>TRBJ2-7|TRBV7-8|-|-
TGTGCCAGCAGCCGGGCGGGGCAGGCCGCGTCCGAGCAGTACTTC
CASSRAGQAASEQYF
>TRBJ2-3|TRBV6-1|-|-
TGTGCCAGCAGTGAGTACGGGACCGCACAAACAGATACGCAGTATTTT
CASSEYGTAQTDTQYF
>TRBJ2-2|TRBV19|-|-
TGTGCCAGTAGGGTACACGGTTCGAACACCGGGGAGCTGTTTTTT
CASRVHGSNTGELFF
>TRBJ1-2|TRBV4-3|-|-
TGCGCCAGCAGCCGGACCGGGACGGGCAGCGATTATGGCTACACCTTC
CASSRTGTGSDYGYTF
>TRBJ2-7|TRBV11-2|TRBD2|-
TGTGCCAGCAGCTTGGCGGGAGGGGCGAACTACGAGCAGTACTTC
CASSLAGGANYEQYF
>TRBJ2-6|TRBV11-1|-|-
TGTGCCAGCAGCCCAGGGGCCTCTGGGGCCAACGTCCTGACTTTC
CASSPGASGANVLTF
>TRBJ2-1|TRBV5-1|TRBD1|-
TGCGCCAGCAGCCCGGCCGTGGGACAGGGGGCAAGTGAGCAGTTCTTC
CASSPAVGQGASEQFF
>TRBJ2-5|TRBV2|TRBD2|-
TGTGCCAGCGGTCTAGCGGGAGGGAGTGAGACCCAGTACTTC
CASGLAGGSETQYF